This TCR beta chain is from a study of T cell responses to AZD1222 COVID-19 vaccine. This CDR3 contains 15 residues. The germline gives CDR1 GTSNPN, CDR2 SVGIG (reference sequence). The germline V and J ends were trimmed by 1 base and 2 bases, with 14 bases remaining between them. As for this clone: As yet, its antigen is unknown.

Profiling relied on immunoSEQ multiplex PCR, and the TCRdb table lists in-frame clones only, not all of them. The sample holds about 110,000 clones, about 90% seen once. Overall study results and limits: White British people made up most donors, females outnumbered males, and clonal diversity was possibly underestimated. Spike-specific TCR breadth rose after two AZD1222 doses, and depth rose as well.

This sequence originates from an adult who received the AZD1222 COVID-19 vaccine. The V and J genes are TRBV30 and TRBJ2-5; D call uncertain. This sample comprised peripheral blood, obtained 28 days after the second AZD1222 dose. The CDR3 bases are TGTGCCTGGAGTGGCCTTGGGGATAGTCAAGAGACCCAGTACTTC. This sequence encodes CAWSGLGDSQETQYF.